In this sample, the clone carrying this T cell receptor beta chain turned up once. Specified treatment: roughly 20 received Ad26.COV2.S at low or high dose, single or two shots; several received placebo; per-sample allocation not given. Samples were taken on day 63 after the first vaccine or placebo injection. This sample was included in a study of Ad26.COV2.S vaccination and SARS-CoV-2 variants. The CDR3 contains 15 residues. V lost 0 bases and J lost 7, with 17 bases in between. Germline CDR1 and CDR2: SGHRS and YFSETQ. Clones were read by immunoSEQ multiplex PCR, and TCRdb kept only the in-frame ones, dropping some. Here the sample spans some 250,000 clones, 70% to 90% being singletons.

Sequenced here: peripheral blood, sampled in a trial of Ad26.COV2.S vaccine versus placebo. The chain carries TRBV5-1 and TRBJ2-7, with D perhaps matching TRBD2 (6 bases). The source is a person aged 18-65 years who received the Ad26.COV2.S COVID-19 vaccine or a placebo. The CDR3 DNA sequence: TGCGCCAGCAGCTTGGTTCGGGGGAGTCCGTGGGAGCAGTACTTC. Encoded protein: CASSLVRGSPWEQYF.